The sequence of this T cell receptor beta chain was determined in a study of shared clonotypes between healthy human individuals. The junction had 6 bases not matched to a gene; V was cut back by 3 bases and J by 7 bases. CDR3 length: 15 residues. Germline lookup yields CDR1 SNHLY and CDR2 FYNNEI. Generated by immunoSEQ multiplex PCR, the TCRdb table keeps only in-frame clones and is missing some. The data show about 1 million clones, 60% to 80% seen once. Partitioning of CD4+ cells yielded a CD45RA+ naive subset and a CD45RA-negative memory subset. This TCR was recovered from a man aged 18 to 30 in good health. The genes are TRBV2 and TRBJ2-1; 10 nucleotides agree with TRBD2. What was sequenced was memory CD4+ T cells sorted from blood. Subset noted: CD45RA-negative fraction. CDR3 DNA sequence: TGTGCCAGCAGTGAGAGCGGGAGGGGTCGGAATGAGCAGTTCTTC. Residues: CASSESGRGRNEQFF.